The 29 T cell receptor beta chains below were found in one sample sequenced in a study of healthy donors' naive CD4 and CD8 T cells. A linear amplification protocol produced the TCR libraries from about 510 ng of total RNA. MiXCR was run by TCRdb on the reads, yielding one entry per CDR3 protein. The table shows 180,000 or so distinct CDR3 sequences, with around 74% occurring only once. Sequences were obtained from naive CD4+ and CD8+ T cells sorted from blood, pooled from several donors. The receptors were sampled from a pool of human donors in good health; the sample pools cells from several healthy donors.

The chain has TRBV11-2 and TRBJ1-2, with no clear D. Trimming left V 1 base short and J 0 bases short, with 9 bases between. The germline CDR1 and CDR2 sequences are SGHAT and FQNNGV. This CDR3 is 15 amino acids long. The CDR3 DNA sequence: TGTGCCAGCAGCTTAGTGTCACAAGCTAACTATGGCTACACCTTC. Translating gives CASSLVSQANYGYTF.

This chain connects TRBV6-2 or TRBV6-3 to TRBJ2-1, with D perhaps TRBD2 (6 bases). Germline loops: CDR1 MNHEY, CDR2 SVGEGT. The germline V and J ends were trimmed by 6 bases and 1 base, with 13 bases remaining between them. The CDR3 length is 15 residues. CDR3 coding DNA: TGTGCCAGCAGCCCCGGGACTTCGTCCTACAATGAGCAGTTCTTC. It specifies CASSPGTSSYNEQFF.

V is TRBV12-3 or TRBV12-4 and J is TRBJ2-1; 9 bases agree with TRBD1. CDR3 length: 16 amino acids. The junction had 7 bases not matched to a gene; V was cut back by 1 base and J by 6 bases. CDR3 loop: CASSLGPGQGPNEQFF. CDR3 in DNA: TGTGCCAGCAGTTTAGGGCCGGGACAGGGACCCAATGAGCAGTTCTTC.

The chain carries TRBV18 and TRBJ2-1, with TRBD2 as a possible D gene (5 bases). This CDR3 has 14 amino acids. Germline V gives CDR1 KGHSH, CDR2 LQKENI. V shed 0 bases and J shed 4 bases, with 7 bases lying between them. The CDR3 loop reads CASSPPEEYNEQFF. As DNA, the CDR3 is TGTGCCAGCTCACCACCGGAGGAGTACAATGAGCAGTTCTTC.

V and J are TRBV15 and TRBJ1-3, with a possible D match to TRBD1 (5 bases). The germline CDR1 and CDR2 sequences are LNHNV and YYDKDF (reference sequence). The CDR3 is 14 residues long. Trimming removed 5 bases at V and 4 bases at J, with 12 bases between. This CDR3 is CATSSPGPGNTIYF. As DNA, the CDR3 is TGTGCCACCAGCTCCCCGGGGCCCGGAAACACCATATATTTT.

The chain employs TRBV5-6 and TRBJ2-7, with TRBD1 as a possible D gene (6 bases). CDR1 and CDR2 (germline): SGHDT, YYEEEE. Trimming took 6 bases from V and 2 from J, leaving 15 bases between them. CDR3 length: 14 amino acids. This CDR3 reads CASTLGAAAYEQYF. In DNA form, the CDR3 reads TGTGCCAGCACCCTGGGGGCAGCCGCCTACGAGCAGTACTTC.

This sequence joins TRBV19 and TRBJ1-5, with D maybe TRBD1 (5 bases). Per germline, CDR1 LNHDA and CDR2 SQIVND (reference sequence). Trimming removed 3 bases from V and 7 bases from J, with 13 bases in between. The CDR3 is made up of 14 amino acids. In nucleotides, the CDR3 is TGTGCCAGTAGTATGCGGGGGACGGGACAGCCCCAGCATTTT. It specifies CASSMRGTGQPQHF.

This clonotype was recorded a few times. The chain carries TRBV19 and TRBJ2-2, with D possibly being TRBD1 (6 bases). With 5 bases removed from V and 8 bases from J, the gap between germline ends came to 18 bases. CDR3 length: 15 residues. Per germline, CDR1 LNHDA and CDR2 SQIVND (reference sequence). The CDR3 nucleotides read TGTGCCAGTAGTGTCCGAATACAGGGCCCGGGGGAGCTGTTTTTT. Translation gives CASSVRIQGPGELFF.

The chain employs TRBV30 and TRBJ1-6, with D unresolved. The V end was cut by 1 base, the J end by 0 bases, with 10 bases between. Germline loops: CDR1 GTSNPN, CDR2 SVGIG (reference sequence). The CDR3 loop spans 16 amino acids. The CDR3: CAWSASRSSYNSPLHF. The CDR3, as DNA: TGTGCCTGGAGTGCGAGCAGGAGCTCCTATAATTCACCCCTCCACTTT.

The rearrangement uses TRBV6-5 and TRBJ2-1; D might be TRBD1 (5 bases). This CDR3 is 12 amino acids long. Germline-derived CDR1 and CDR2 are MNHEY and SVGAGI. Deletions cut 6 bases from V and 5 bases from J, with 8 bases between. CDR3 DNA: TGTGCCAGCAGAGGGGCCCACAATGAGCAGTTCTTC. It codes for CASRGAHNEQFF.

V and J are TRBV20-1 and TRBJ1-4; TRBD1 is a possible D gene (5 bases). Trimming took 6 bases from V and 8 from J, leaving 13 bases between them. The CDR3 length is 12 residues. The germline CDR1 and CDR2 sequences are DFQATT and SNEGSKA (reference sequence). CDR3 nucleotides: TGCAGTGCCTACCCCAGGGAAGAAAAACTGTTTTTT. As protein: CSAYPREEKLFF.

This clonotype has more than one count but fewer than ten. The chain employs TRBV19 and TRBJ1-1, with D possibly being TRBD1 (6 bases). The germline V gene has CDR1 LNHDA and CDR2 SQIVND (reference sequence). V dropped 5 bases and J dropped 0 bases, with 10 bases sitting between them. The length of the CDR3 is 14 residues. The CDR3 reads CASSAGQMNTEAFF. The CDR3 nucleotides read TGTGCCAGTAGTGCCGGACAGATGAACACTGAAGCTTTCTTT.

This chain uses TRBV19 with TRBJ2-5, with D tentatively TRBD1 (5 bases). V was pared by 6 bases and J by 2 bases, with 10 bases between. Germline V CDR1 and CDR2: LNHDA, SQIVND (reference sequence). CDR3 size: 13 residues. The CDR3 nucleotides are TGTGCCAGTAGGGTGAAGGGGCAAGAGACCCAGTACTTC. This encodes CASRVKGQETQYF.

As regards this clonotype: Compared with germline, one end of the junction differs, possibly owing to a read error. V usage is TRBV6-2 or TRBV6-3 and J usage is TRBJ1-1, with no clear D. The CDR3 is 14 residues long. The germline CDR1 and CDR2 sequences are MNHEY and SVGEGT. The CDR3 DNA reads TGTGCCAACAGTTACACCCTATTGATCACTGAAGCTTTCTTT. This sequence encodes CANSYTLLITEAFF.

This rearrangement joins TRBV29-1 to TRBJ1-2; 9 bases agree with TRBD1. This CDR3 has 11 amino acids. Germline V gene lookup returns CDR1 SQVTM and CDR2 ANQGSEA. V lost 7 bases and J lost 8; bases outside the gene matches: 5. CDR3 residues: CSGTGADGYTF. CDR3 DNA sequence: TGCAGCGGGACAGGGGCGGACGGCTACACCTTC.

The rearrangement uses TRBV19 and TRBJ1-2; D is uncertain. The germline V gene has CDR1 LNHDA and CDR2 SQIVND (reference sequence). This CDR3 has 12 residues. Trimming cost V 5 bases and J 3 bases, with 7 bases left between them. The CDR3: CASSPGYYGYTF. CDR3 bases: TGTGCCAGTAGTCCGGGATACTATGGCTACACCTTC. The full variable domain, completed using reference TRBV19 and TRBJ1-2, is DGGITQSPKYLFRKEGQNVTLSCEQNLNHDAMYWYRQDPGQGLRLIYYSQIVNDFQKGDIAEGYSVSREKKESFPLTVTSAQKNPTAFYLCASSPGYYGYTFGSGTRLTVV.

The chain's CDR3 is CSVAGGGYNEQFF. The CDR3 bases are TGCAGCGTTGCGGGAGGAGGCTACAATGAGCAGTTCTTC. This sequence joins TRBV29-1 and TRBJ2-1; 7 nucleotides agree with TRBD2. V lost 4 bases and J lost 3; bases outside the gene matches: 3. The germline gives CDR1 SQVTM, CDR2 ANQGSEA. The CDR3 runs to 13 residues.

CDR3 region: CSVELRGQETQYF. The CDR3 nucleotides read TGCAGCGTTGAACTCAGGGGACAAGAGACCCAGTACTTC. V and J are TRBV29-1 and TRBJ2-5; D is perhaps TRBD1 (6 bases). The germline V gene has CDR1 SQVTM and CDR2 ANQGSEA. V lost 2 bases to trimming and J lost 2 bases, with 9 bases between them. The CDR3 totals 13 residues.

This chain links TRBV10-3 with TRBJ2-6; D ambiguous. V lost 6 bases to trimming and J lost 0 bases, with 15 bases between them. The CDR3 loop spans 17 amino acids. The germline gives CDR1 ENHRY, CDR2 SYGVKD. This CDR3 reads CAIRGRHTISGANVLTF. CDR3 nucleotides: TGTGCCATCAGAGGGCGACACACAATCTCTGGGGCCAACGTCCTGACTTTC.

V gene TRBV20-1 combines with J gene TRBJ1-1; weak D call: TRBD1 (5 bases). V was shortened by 2 bases and J by 1 base, with 14 bases between the two germline ends. Germline CDR1 reads DFQATT; CDR2 reads SNEGSKA (reference sequence). The CDR3 has 15 residues. The CDR3: CSARFGAGWNTEAFF. The CDR3 region has the DNA TGCAGTGCTAGATTCGGGGCAGGATGGAACACTGAAGCTTTCTTT.

V gene TRBV19 combines with J gene TRBJ2-1; D possibly corresponds to TRBD2 (6 bases). Trimming stripped 5 bases from V and 8 bases from J, with 13 bases between. The length of the CDR3 is 13 residues. Germline V gene data show CDR1 as LNHDA and CDR2 as SQIVND (reference sequence). DNA for the CDR3: TGTGCCAGTAGTTTGACTAGTAGCTATGAGCAGTTCTTC. Protein: CASSLTSSYEQFF.

This chain joins TRBV6-2 or TRBV6-3 and TRBJ1-3, with D possibly being TRBD1 (5 bases). The germline V and J ends were trimmed by 2 bases and 2 bases, with 7 bases remaining between them. CDR1 MNHEY and CDR2 SVGEGT come from the germline V gene. This CDR3 has 14 amino acids. CDR3 residues: CASSYPGTGNTIYF. The CDR3 DNA sequence: TGTGCCAGCAGTTACCCAGGGACTGGAAACACCATATATTTT.

This clonotype was detected only a few times. The chain employs TRBV27 and TRBJ1-6; unclear D gene. Germline CDR1 and CDR2: MNHEY and SMNVEV (reference sequence). Trimming shortened V by 2 bases and J by 4 bases, and 3 bases separated the two germline ends. The CDR3 sequence is 13 residues long. The CDR3 coding sequence is TGTGCCAGCAGTTTACAGTATAATTCACCCCTCCACTTT. Encoded protein: CASSLQYNSPLHF.

V is TRBV6-1 and J is TRBJ2-1, with D hard to call. The germline CDR1 and CDR2 sequences are MNHNS and SASEGT. V shed 1 base and J shed 10 bases, with 8 bases lying between them. This CDR3 comprises 12 residues. CDR3 DNA sequence: TGTGCCAGCAGTGAAGAGGACGGGGAGCAGTTCTTC. Its protein product is CASSEEDGEQFF.

The chain has TRBV19 and TRBJ2-3; tentative D call: TRBD1 (6 bases). Trimming shortened V by 10 bases and J by 2 bases, and 19 bases separated the two germline ends. Per germline, CDR1 LNHDA and CDR2 SQIVND (reference sequence). This CDR3 has 15 amino acids. The CDR3 nucleotides read TGTGCCACTTCCACAGGCGACAGGCACACAGATACGCAGTATTTT. This gives the protein CATSTGDRHTDTQYF.

This clonotype was picked up a small number of times. The chain combines TRBV19 with TRBJ1-2; no clear D gene. The CDR3 spans 11 residues. Trimming removed 3 bases from V and 8 bases from J, with 7 bases in between. Per the germline V gene, CDR1 is LNHDA and CDR2 is SQIVND (reference sequence). The DNA of the CDR3 is TGTGCCAGTAGTATCGGTGGCGGCTACACCTTC. This codes for CASSIGGGYTF. The full variable domain, in which reference TRBV19 and TRBJ1-2 provide the parts outside the CDR3, is DGGITQSPKYLFRKEGQNVTLSCEQNLNHDAMYWYRQDPGQGLRLIYYSQIVNDFQKGDIAEGYSVSREKKESFPLTVTSAQKNPTAFYLCASSIGGGYTFGSGTRLTVV.

The chain carries TRBV19 and TRBJ2-1; 9 positions agree with TRBD1. Trimming cost V 6 bases and J 0 bases; bases outside gene matches: 3. The CDR3 loop spans 15 amino acids. CDR1 and CDR2 (germline): LNHDA, SQIVND (reference sequence). CDR3 coding DNA: TGTGCCAGTAGGACGGGACAGGGCTCCTACAATGAGCAGTTCTTC. This gives the protein CASRTGQGSYNEQFF. Together with reference TRBV19 and TRBJ2-1, the CDR3 gives the full variable domain: DGGITQSPKYLFRKEGQNVTLSCEQNLNHDAMYWYRQDPGQGLRLIYYSQIVNDFQKGDIAEGYSVSREKKESFPLTVTSAQKNPTAFYLCASRTGQGSYNEQFFGPGTRLTVL.

J is TRBJ2-7 and V is TRBV6-1; perhaps TRBD1 as D (6 bases). CDR1 and CDR2 from the germline V gene are MNHNS and SASEGT. The CDR3 has 13 residues. Trimming left V 8 bases short and J 2 bases short, with 13 bases between. DNA for the CDR3: TGTGCCAGCGCCTCAGGGGCACCCTACGAGCAGTACTTC. Translated, it gives CASASGAPYEQYF.

The chain links TRBV5-6 to TRBJ2-7; the D gene could be TRBD1 or TRBD2 (5 bases each). Trimming took off 4 bases at V and 4 bases at J, with 15 bases between the two ends. The CDR3 contains 14 residues. The germline gives CDR1 SGHDT, CDR2 YYEEEE. CDR3 in amino acids: CASSLGTLVYEQYF. The DNA for the CDR3 is TGTGCCAGCAGCCTCGGGACCCTAGTTTACGAGCAGTACTTC.